This T cell receptor (beta chain) is from a study of T cell responses to AZD1222 COVID-19 vaccine. CDR3 length: 16 amino acids. Germline trimming cut 3 bases from V and 3 bases from J; bases unmatched to any gene: 5. The germline V gene has CDR1 SEHNR and CDR2 FQNEAQ (reference sequence). Comment on this clone: Antigen specificity is unknown.

Findings of the study overall: All repertoire sampling was performed exclusively after the peak T cell response.

Here immunoSEQ multiplex PCR was the method, and the copy in TCRdb shows in-frame clones only, minus some. This sample has 150,000 to 200,000 clones; around 94% occur once, and the top ten carry over 4.5%. Pooling was applied to second doses at about 4 or about 12 weeks. This TCR derives from an adult who received the AZD1222 COVID-19 vaccine. The sequenced sample was peripheral blood, obtained 28 days after the second AZD1222 dose. The chain uses TRBV7-9 and TRBJ2-2; 9 bases match TRBD1. Here the CDR3 reads CASSFGTGRDTGELFF. The CDR3 DNA reads as TGTGCCAGCAGCTTTGGGACAGGGAGAGACACCGGGGAGCTGTTTTTT.